The source of this TCR beta chain is a study of blood T cells in healthy people across ages. Study-level background: There was about one barcoded beta molecule captured by template switching per two T cells.

A minimum of 6.5 million PBMCs was isolated per sample. Together with a sample-barcoded 5' primer, a J-beta primer mix was included in a second PCR lasting about 7 to 11 cycles. TCRdb ran MiXCR on the 5' RACE reads and lists one entry per CDR3 protein. This table holds some 1.7 million distinct CDR3 sequences, 28% found once. Whole-study findings and limits: Unsorted PBMCs blocked a conclusive comparison of naive and antigen-experienced cells. Calculation of diversity from one million T cells yielded estimates considered to be underestimates.

In germline, CDR1 is SGHRS, CDR2 YFSETQ. The germline V and J ends were trimmed by 3 bases and 9 bases, with 16 bases remaining between them. This CDR3 region has 14 residues. This clonotype was observed a few times. What it binds is not known. This receptor was obtained from a woman aged 25 to 39 in good health. The sequenced material came from blood. The rearrangement links TRBV5-1 to TRBJ2-1; TRBD1 or TRBD2 may be the D gene (5 bases each). CDR3 region: CASSWMQGDGEQFF. The CDR3 DNA follows: TGCGCCAGCAGCTGGATGCAGGGAGATGGTGAGCAGTTCTTC.